By frequency, the clone carrying this TCR beta chain registers medium-sized. The data originate from a study of T cell clusters in autoimmune cytopenias. TRB was amplified from around 0.25 ug of peripheral blood genomic DNA per sample. TRB rearrangements were amplified by touch-down multiplex PCR with mixed TRB-A/B primers. TCRdb re-analyzed the multiplex PCR reads; it lists each CDR3 protein once, without DNA. In all, the sample yields approximately 500 distinct CDR3 sequences. Germline CDR1 is MNHNS and CDR2 is SASEGT. CDR3 length: 17 amino acids. The receptor was isolated from a human donor with an autoimmune cytopenia or autoimmune hepatitis (not recorded which). Sequenced: peripheral blood. The chain recombines TRBV6-1 with TRBJ1-5; TCRdb names TRBD1, which stays unverified in the absence of DNA. The CDR3: CASSEAYGGWGNQPQHF.